The present TCR beta chain was sequenced within a study of blood T cell repertoires in COVID-19. Overall study: Donors in the United States, Italy and Spain gave samples during acute or convalescent COVID-19.

This CDR3 comprises 15 residues. V was cut by 2 bases and J by 1 base, with 10 bases left in between. CDR1 SGHTA and CDR2 FQGTGA come from the germline V gene. Original analysis: Scientists estimated how many nucleated cells there were by amplifying reference gene primers. Sequencing was performed with immunoSEQ multiplex PCR; in TCRdb, only in-frame clones are kept and a portion is missing. V and J calls and clone size come straight from that table; D and trimming were deduced from the DNA. The sample contains a few hundred thousand clones, approximately 87% of which appear only once. Sequencing was done on a sample of peripheral blood. The sequence came from a man between 60 and 70 years old with acute or convalescent COVID-19. This sequence joins TRBV7-3 and TRBJ2-3; D remains ambiguous. The CDR3 sequence is CASSLSPLGTDTQYF. The CDR3 nucleotides read TGTGCCAGCAGCTTATCCCCCCTAGGCACAGATACGCAGTATTTT. The full variable domain, its missing parts supplied by reference TRBV7-3 and TRBJ2-3, is GAGVSQTPSNKVTEKGKYVELRCDPISGHTALYWYRQSLGQGPEFLIYFQGTGAADDSGLPNDRFFAVRPEGSVSTLKIQRTERGDSAVYLCASSLSPLGTDTQYFGPGTRLTVL.